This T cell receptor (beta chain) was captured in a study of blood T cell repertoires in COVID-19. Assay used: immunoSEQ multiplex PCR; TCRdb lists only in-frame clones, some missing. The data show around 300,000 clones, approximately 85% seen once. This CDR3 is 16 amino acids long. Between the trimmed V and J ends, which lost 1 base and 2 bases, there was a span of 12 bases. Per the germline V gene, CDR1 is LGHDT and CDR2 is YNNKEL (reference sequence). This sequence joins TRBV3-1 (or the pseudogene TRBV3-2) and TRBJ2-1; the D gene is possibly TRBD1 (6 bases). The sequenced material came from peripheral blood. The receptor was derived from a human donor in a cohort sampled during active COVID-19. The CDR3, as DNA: TGTGCCAGCAGCCAAGCCCCCTGGGACACCTACAATGAGCAGTTCTTC. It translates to CASSQAPWDTYNEQFF.